The present entry profiles one TCR beta chain with its context. Antigen: not known. This sample is part of a study of CD8 T cells in Susac syndrome. Study outcomes and limitations: Susac-specific public clones found in total CD8+ repertoires numbered 15 to 20, and those in CD8+ TEMRA repertoires numbered a few. As acknowledged by the study, its TCR sequencing and HLA analysis included a relatively small number of individuals.

When the RNA was reverse transcribed, random hexamers were used with an input of roughly 0.45 to 1 ug. MiXCR, applied by TCRdb to the immunoSEQ multiplex PCR reads, yields one record per CDR3 protein. Among around 200,000 distinct CDR3 sequences listed, 85% to 95% were seen once. V dropped 4 bases and J dropped 8; count of bases not matched to a gene: 10. Germline V gene lookup returns CDR1 GTSNPN and CDR2 SVGIG (reference sequence). The CDR3 has 14 amino acids. The sequencing sample was made of CD8+ T cells from PBMCs. The clonotype originates from a human donor with Susac syndrome. The chain recombines TRBV30 with TRBJ2-1, with 8 bases identical to TRBD1. The DNA for the CDR3 is TGTGCCTGGAACCCAGGACAGGGAATCTATGAGCAGTTCTTC. The encoded protein is CAWNPGQGIYEQFF.